What follows are 30 T cell receptor beta chains derived from one specimen sequenced in a study of cytomegalovirus exposure and HLA in healthy donors. In the PCR, 60 Vbeta and 13 Jbeta primers were used. Sequenced by immunoSEQ multiplex PCR; TCRdb stores in-frame clones only, minus some. This sample has some 160,000 clones, with nearly 80% found just once. Sequences were obtained from PBMCs. The origin of the receptors is a woman in her 30s in good health and CMV-seronegative.

This clone was observed a single time. The rearrangement joins TRBV29-1 to TRBJ2-2; D not resolved. Germline V gene sequence: CDR1 SQVTM, CDR2 ANQGSEA. Trimming stripped 6 bases from V and 6 bases from J, with 8 bases between. The length of the CDR3 is 11 residues. CDR3 in DNA: TGCAGCGTCGAGGAGCCCGGGGAGCTGTTTTTT. It codes for CSVEEPGELFF.

This sequence joins TRBV5-1 and TRBJ2-7, with 7 bases matching TRBD1. V shed 0 bases and J 6 bases; nucleotides not matched to a gene: 9. CDR3 length equals 15 residues. Per the germline V gene, CDR1 is SGHRS and CDR2 is YFSETQ. The CDR3 DNA sequence: TGCGCCAGCAGCTTGGTAGGGGGCGCCTCTCTCGAGCAGTACTTC. This translates into CASSLVGGASLEQYF.

The V call is TRBV6-6, the J call TRBJ1-3, with 9 bases matching TRBD1. In germline, CDR1 is MNHNY, CDR2 SVGAGI (reference sequence). The CDR3 contains 14 residues. The J segment lost 4 bases and the V segment lost 9 bases, leaving 7 bases of the junction unmatched. The CDR3 nucleotides are TGTGCCAGTGGCGGCGGGACAGGGGGAAACACCATATATTTT. Amino acids: CASGGGTGGNTIYF.

This clone was counted a few times. CDR3 residues: CASSTGHGSYNEQFF. The DNA of the CDR3 is TGTGCCAGCAGTACGGGACACGGCTCCTACAATGAGCAGTTCTTC. This rearrangement joins TRBV6-5 to TRBJ2-1; maybe TRBD1 (6 bases). CDR1 is MNHEY, CDR2 SVGAGI, per germline. The CDR3 sequence is 15 residues long. The V end lost 5 bases, the J end lost 0 bases, and 11 bases lay between the germline ends.

V gene TRBV5-6 combines with J gene TRBJ2-7; 13 positions match TRBD2. Germline lookup yields CDR1 SGHDT and CDR2 YYEEEE. The CDR3 sequence is 16 residues long. V was pared by 5 bases and J by 3 bases, with 8 bases of the junction left unmatched. CDR3 bases: TGTGCCAGCAGGGGTTTCGGGACTAGCGGGGTCTACGAGCAGTACTTC. Protein sequence: CASRGFGTSGVYEQYF.

CDR3 amino acids: CASSPIPTGAETQYF. DNA of the CDR3: TGTGCCAGCTCACCAATCCCGACAGGGGCAGAGACCCAGTACTTC. The chain links TRBV18 to TRBJ2-5; 8 positions match TRBD1. V gave up 2 bases and J gave up 4 bases; unmatched junction bases: 6. Germline loops: CDR1 KGHSH, CDR2 LQKENI. The CDR3 totals 15 residues.

The CDR3 DNA reads as TGTGCCAGCAGCGTAGGGAGGGTACCCGGGGAGCTGTTTTTT. Translated, it gives CASSVGRVPGELFF. The V call is TRBV9, the J call TRBJ2-2, with D tentatively TRBD2 (6 bases). CDR1 and CDR2 from the germline V gene are SGDLS and YYNGEE. The CDR3 is 14 residues long. Trimming left V 0 bases short and J 6 bases short, with 9 bases between. Drawing the rest from reference TRBV9 and TRBJ2-2, the complete variable domain is DSGVTQTPKHLITATGQRVTLRCSPRSGDLSVYWYQQSLDQGLQFLIQYYNGEERAKGNILERFSAQQFPDLHSELNLSSLELGDSALYFCASSVGRVPGELFFGEGSRLTVL.

The chain carries TRBV11-3 and TRBJ2-1, with 8 bases lining up with TRBD2. The CDR3 has 19 amino acids. Germline V gene sequence: CDR1 SGHNT, CDR2 YENEEA. After removal of 0 bases from V and 3 bases from J, the junction contained 13 bases not matched to a gene. The CDR3 coding sequence is TGTGCCAGCAGCTTAGAGTGGGGTGACGGGGGGGCTAACTACAATGAGCAGTTCTTC. This translates into CASSLEWGDGGANYNEQFF.

The chain links TRBV2 to TRBJ2-5; weak D call: TRBD1 (6 bases). Trimming cost V 2 bases and J 1 base, with 11 bases left between them. CDR1 is SNHLY and CDR2 is FYNNEI in the germline V gene. The CDR3 extends over 15 amino acids. As DNA, the CDR3 is TGTGCCAGCAGTGAACCGGGACAAATCCAAGAGACCCAGTACTTC. Its protein is CASSEPGQIQETQYF.

The V gene is TRBV6-1, the J gene TRBJ2-7; 7 nucleotides match TRBD1. V was clipped by 5 bases and J by 4 bases; unmatched bases: 2. This CDR3 is 12 amino acids long. Germline CDR1 reads MNHNS; CDR2 reads SASEGT. In nucleotides, the CDR3 is TGTGCCAGCAGTACAGGGGTATACGAGCAGTACTTC. Amino acid sequence: CASSTGVYEQYF.

This rearrangement joins TRBV7-9 to TRBJ1-2; no clear D gene. Germline CDR1 and CDR2: SEHNR and FQNEAQ (reference sequence). CDR3 size: 15 residues. Trimming cost V 5 bases and J 0 bases, with 13 bases left between them. The CDR3 DNA sequence: TGTGCCAGCAGCCCCCATGCGGCAGCTAACTATGGCTACACCTTC. This gives the protein CASSPHAAANYGYTF.

The rearrangement uses TRBV30 and TRBJ1-3; D is uncertain. The V gene's germline CDR1 is GTSNPN and CDR2 SVGIG (reference sequence). V was trimmed by 0 bases and J by 0 bases, leaving 9 bases between them. The CDR3 covers 15 residues. CDR3 amino acids: CAWSVQSNSGNTIYF. CDR3 nucleotide sequence: TGTGCCTGGAGTGTACAGTCAAACTCTGGAAACACCATATATTTT.

J is TRBJ2-2 and V is TRBV4-3; 9 bases fit TRBD2. Trimming at V came to 0 bases and at J to 6 bases, leaving 5 bases not matched to a gene. Germline V gene lookup returns CDR1 LGHNA and CDR2 YSLEER. The CDR3 totals 16 residues. CDR3 nucleotides: TGCGCCAGCAGCCAAGATCGCGGGGGGGCGGCCGGGGAGCTGTTTTTT. Amino acid sequence: CASSQDRGGAAGELFF.

The V call is TRBV4-2, the J call TRBJ2-7; 7 bases match TRBD2. V dropped 1 base and J dropped 3; count of bases not matched to a gene: 3. The CDR3 has 14 residues. CDR1 is LGHNA, CDR2 YNFKEQ, per germline. CDR3 DNA: TGTGCCAGCAGCCAAGGGGGGGGTAGCTACGAGCAGTACTTC. This sequence encodes CASSQGGGSYEQYF.

This rearrangement joins TRBV19 to TRBJ1-6, with 11 bases that match TRBD1. V was pared by 3 bases and J by 0 bases, with 4 bases of the junction left unmatched. Germline V gene lookup returns CDR1 LNHDA and CDR2 SQIVND (reference sequence). There are 18 residues in the CDR3. The CDR3 bases are TGTGCCAGTAGTATCCGGGACAGGGGGAGCTCCTATAATTCACCCCTCCACTTT. Protein product: CASSIRDRGSSYNSPLHF.

This clone appeared once. The rearrangement uses TRBV5-4 and TRBJ2-1; the D is unclear. The CDR3 contains 15 residues. Germline assignment: CDR1 SGHNT and CDR2 YYREEE (reference sequence). Trimming left V 1 base short and J 0 bases short, with 8 bases between. The CDR3 coding sequence is TGTGCCAGCAGCTTGCCCACCAGCTCCTACAATGAGCAGTTCTTC. This encodes CASSLPTSSYNEQFF. Looking up the rest from reference TRBV5-4 and TRBJ2-1 gives the full variable domain: ETGVTQSPTHLIKTRGQQVTLRCSSQSGHNTVSWYQQALGQGPQFIFQYYREEENGRGNFPPRFSGLQFPNYSSELNVNALELDDSALYLCASSLPTSSYNEQFFGPGTRLTVL.

The J gene is TRBJ1-4, the V gene TRBV7-8, with D unresolved. Germline assignment: CDR1 SGHVS and CDR2 FQNEAQ. The CDR3 contains 17 residues. Trimming left V 6 bases short and J 0 bases short, with 17 bases between. In nucleotides, the CDR3 is TGTGCCAGCAGGGTCCTGGGGAGGTCCGCAACTAATGAAAAACTGTTTTTT. This translates into CASRVLGRSATNEKLFF.

The rearrangement links TRBV9 to TRBJ2-2; the match to TRBD2 covers 9 bases. After removal of 3 bases from V and 4 bases from J, the junction contained 7 bases not matched to a gene. Germline CDR1 and CDR2: SGDLS and YYNGEE. CDR3 length: 16 amino acids. CDR3 sequence reads: CASSAIAGVPTGELFF. The CDR3, as DNA: TGTGCCAGCAGCGCTATAGCGGGGGTCCCCACCGGGGAGCTGTTTTTT.

V usage is TRBV18 and J usage is TRBJ1-2; 10 bases agree with TRBD1. The CDR3 is made up of 13 amino acids. In germline, CDR1 is KGHSH, CDR2 LQKENI. Trimming cost V 9 bases and J 3 bases; bases outside gene matches: 4. CDR3 nucleotide sequence: TGTGCCAGTCGAGGACAGGGGGACTATGGCTACACCTTC. Its protein is CASRGQGDYGYTF.

V is TRBV6-1 and J is TRBJ2-3, with a tentative D call TRBD2 (5 bases). The germline V gene encodes CDR1 MNHNS and CDR2 SASEGT. V was cut by 0 bases and J by 0 bases, with 7 bases left in between. The CDR3 sequence is 15 residues long. CDR3 bases: TGTGCCAGCAGTGAAGCGCTAGCTAGCACAGATACGCAGTATTTT. This codes for CASSEALASTDTQYF.

J is TRBJ2-2 and V is TRBV18; TRBD1 might be the D (5 bases). The CDR3 has 15 amino acids. Trimming removed 4 bases at V and 4 bases at J, with 13 bases between. Germline V CDR1 and CDR2: KGHSH, LQKENI. CDR3 amino acids: CASSRAGMSTGELFF. CDR3 bases: TGTGCCAGCTCACGGGCAGGGATGAGCACCGGGGAGCTGTTTTTT.

J is TRBJ2-5 and V is TRBV5-4; 7 positions agree with TRBD1. Unmatched junction bases numbered 5, after V lost 5 bases and J lost 1 base. The CDR3 has 14 residues. Per germline, CDR1 SGHNT and CDR2 YYREEE (reference sequence). CDR3 bases: TGTGCCAGCAGTAGACAGGGTTTCCAAGAGACCCAGTACTTC. Protein: CASSRQGFQETQYF.

The chain has TRBV6-5 and TRBJ1-6; 7 nucleotides match TRBD1. Losses at the gene ends were 0 bases for V and 8 bases for J; bases not matched to a gene: 4. The CDR3 covers 15 residues. Germline lookup yields CDR1 MNHEY and CDR2 SVGAGI. CDR3 sequence (DNA): TGTGCCAGCAGTTACTCGGGACAGAGGGATTCACCCCTCCACTTT. Protein: CASSYSGQRDSPLHF.

The chain carries TRBV5-4 and TRBJ1-3; possible D gene TRBD1, 5 bases. From germline, CDR1 is SGHNT and CDR2 YYREEE (reference sequence). The CDR3 consists of 16 residues. V was cut by 0 bases and J by 0 bases, with 10 bases left in between. CDR3 in amino acids: CASSLEGLLSGNTIYF. CDR3 DNA: TGTGCCAGCAGCTTGGAGGGACTCCTCTCTGGAAACACCATATATTTT. The entire variable domain, with the rest obtained from reference TRBV5-4 and TRBJ1-3, is as follows: ETGVTQSPTHLIKTRGQQVTLRCSSQSGHNTVSWYQQALGQGPQFIFQYYREEENGRGNFPPRFSGLQFPNYSSELNVNALELDDSALYLCASSLEGLLSGNTIYFGEGSWLTVV.

The count of this clone is one. The chain joins TRBV29-1 to TRBJ1-1; D unresolved. From germline, CDR1 is SQVTM and CDR2 ANQGSEA. With 2 bases removed from V and 0 bases from J, the gap between germline ends came to 13 bases. The CDR3 is 15 residues long. CDR3 nucleotides: TGCAGCGTTGAACACCGGACGGGAATGAACACTGAAGCTTTCTTT. Translated, it gives CSVEHRTGMNTEAFF.

The CDR3 sequence is CASSQEQGDRYGYTF. CDR3 sequence (DNA): TGCGCCAGCAGCCAAGAACAGGGGGATCGGTATGGCTACACCTTC. V gene TRBV4-1 combines with J gene TRBJ1-2; 8 bases line up with TRBD1. The CDR3 loop spans 15 amino acids. After removal of 0 bases from V and 5 bases from J, the junction contained 5 bases not matched to a gene. Germline CDR1 MGHRA, CDR2 YSYEKL.

The chain carries TRBV11-3 and TRBJ2-1; tentatively, D is TRBD2 (5 bases). Germline CDR1 SGHNT, CDR2 YENEEA. V was shortened by 6 bases and J by 2 bases, with 23 bases between the two germline ends. This CDR3 has 18 amino acids. CDR3 sequence: CASSLRSDSASTYNEQFF. Here the CDR3 DNA reads TGTGCCAGCAGTTTAAGGAGTGATAGCGCCTCAACCTACAATGAGCAGTTCTTC.

The chain couples TRBV9 to TRBJ1-1; TRBD1 agrees at 9 bases. There are 14 residues in the CDR3. The V and J ends lost 3 bases and 4 bases, in that order; junction bases with no gene match: 4. The germline CDR1 and CDR2 sequences are SGDLS and YYNGEE. DNA for the CDR3: TGTGCCAGCAGCGCCCGACAGGGGGTCACTGAAGCTTTCTTT. Translating gives CASSARQGVTEAFF.

This chain joins TRBV7-2 and TRBJ1-1, with 7 bases matching TRBD1. The CDR3 contains 13 residues. The trim removed 2 bases at V and 5 bases at J, leaving 2 bases unmatched. Germline lookup yields CDR1 SGHTA and CDR2 FQGNSA. The CDR3, as DNA: TGTGCCAGCAGCTTACAGGGGGTTACTGAAGCTTTCTTT. Protein: CASSLQGVTEAFF.

The chain employs TRBV27 and TRBJ2-7; D ambiguous. V dropped 3 bases and J dropped 3 bases, with 9 bases sitting between them. The CDR3 is 13 amino acids. CDR1 is MNHEY and CDR2 is SMNVEV in the germline V gene (reference sequence). CDR3 sequence reads: CASSLVVSYEQYF. In nucleotides, the CDR3 is TGTGCCAGCAGTTTGGTGGTTAGCTACGAGCAGTACTTC.